This T cell receptor beta chain is drawn from a study of blood T cell repertoires in COVID-19. V gave up 6 bases and J gave up 2 bases, with 17 bases separating them. The CDR3 is made up of 16 amino acids. The V gene's germline CDR1 is MNHEY and CDR2 SMNVEV (reference sequence). In the authors' workflow: Estimation of nucleated cell counts relied on the amplification of reference gene primers. Data came from immunoSEQ multiplex PCR; TCRdb stores just in-frame clones and leaves some out. For V, J and clone size, that table is used; D and trimming come from the DNA. The sample includes roughly 180,000 clones, approximately 85% of them seen just once.

The clonotype originates from a woman aged 60-70 years with acute or convalescent COVID-19. This rearrangement joins TRBV27 to TRBJ2-1, with D hard to call. Sequences were obtained from peripheral blood. CDR3 sequence reads: CASRYKPYGAYNEQFF. In DNA form, the CDR3 reads TGTGCCAGCAGGTATAAACCGTATGGAGCCTACAATGAGCAGTTCTTC.